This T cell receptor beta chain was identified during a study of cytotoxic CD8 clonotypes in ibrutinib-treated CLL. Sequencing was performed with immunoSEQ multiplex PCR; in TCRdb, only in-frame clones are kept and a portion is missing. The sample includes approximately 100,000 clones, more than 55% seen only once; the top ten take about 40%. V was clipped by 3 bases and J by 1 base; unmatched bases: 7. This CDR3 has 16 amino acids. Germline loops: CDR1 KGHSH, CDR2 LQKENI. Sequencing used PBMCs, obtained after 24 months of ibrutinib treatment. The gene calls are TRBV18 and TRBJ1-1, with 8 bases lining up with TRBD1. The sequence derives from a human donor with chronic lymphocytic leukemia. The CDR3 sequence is CASSPRQGARNTEAFF. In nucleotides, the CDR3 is TGTGCCAGCTCACCCCGGCAGGGGGCGCGGAACACTGAAGCTTTCTTT.